Following are 18 T cell receptor beta chains from one sample sequenced in a study of blood T cell repertoires in COVID-19. Libraries were prepared by immunoSEQ multiplex PCR; TCRdb keeps only in-frame clonotypes and omits some of them. The sample lists fewer than 400,000 clones, about 90% seen once, with over 1.5% in the top ten. What was sequenced was peripheral blood. The receptors stem from a woman in her 30s with COVID-19, enrolled during active disease.

The chain joins TRBV11-2 to TRBJ1-2; 9 nucleotides line up with TRBD1. Germline V CDR1 and CDR2: SGHAT, FQNNGV. The junction had 6 bases not matched to a gene; V was cut back by 4 bases and J by 6 bases. There are 14 residues in the CDR3. The CDR3 sequence: CASSYSRDRDGYTF. The DNA for the CDR3 is TGTGCCAGCAGCTATTCCCGGGACAGGGATGGCTACACCTTC.

This chain joins TRBV7-2 and TRBJ2-5; possible D gene TRBD1, 5 bases. V was shortened by 6 bases and J by 10 bases, with 21 bases between the two germline ends. Germline V gene lookup returns CDR1 SGHTA and CDR2 FQGNSA. CDR3 length: 14 amino acids. In nucleotides, the CDR3 is TGTGCCAGCAGTGACAGCTCCGGCCAAATGATCCAGTACTTC. This codes for CASSDSSGQMIQYF.

This clone came up once. This rearrangement joins TRBV27 to TRBJ1-2; TRBD1 aligns across 12 bases. CDR1 and CDR2 from the germline V gene are MNHEY and SMNVEV (reference sequence). V shed 6 bases, J shed 4 bases, and the junction held 3 bases outside the gene matches. The CDR3 is 14 amino acids. The CDR3 sequence: CASRGTGGGYGYTF. The CDR3 DNA reads as TGTGCCAGCAGGGGGACAGGGGGCGGCTATGGCTACACCTTC.

The rearrangement links TRBV10-3 to TRBJ1-2; D is uncertain. This CDR3 comprises 13 residues. CDR1 ENHRY and CDR2 SYGVKD come from the germline V gene. V was pared by 3 bases and J by 7 bases, with 12 bases between. In DNA, the CDR3 is TGTGCCATCAGTGAAAGGGAAGGGAGTGGCTACACCTTC. It translates to CAISEREGSGYTF.

The rearrangement joins TRBV7-6 to TRBJ2-2; TRBD2 matches at 11 bases. This CDR3 contains 16 residues. Germline lookup yields CDR1 SGHVS and CDR2 FNYEAQ. V gave up 5 bases and J gave up 7 bases; unmatched junction bases: 9. The CDR3 reads CASSQRPSGGRGELFF. CDR3 nucleotide sequence: TGTGCCAGCAGCCAAAGGCCTAGCGGGGGGCGCGGGGAGCTGTTTTTT.

This chain links TRBV5-1 with TRBJ2-2, with no clear D. Germline V CDR1 and CDR2: SGHRS, YFSETQ. With 2 bases removed from V and 4 bases from J, the gap between germline ends came to 3 bases. CDR3 length: 12 amino acids. In DNA, the CDR3 is TGCGCCAGCAGCTTTAGCACCGGGGAGCTGTTTTTT. It codes for CASSFSTGELFF.

This clone has more than one count but fewer than ten. The J gene is TRBJ1-2, the V gene TRBV19; unclear D gene. CDR1 is LNHDA, CDR2 SQIVND, per germline (reference sequence). The CDR3 totals 13 residues. V lost 9 bases to trimming and J lost 6 bases, with 17 bases between them. CDR3 nucleotides: TGTGCCAGCCGAGGCCCCAACCAGAATGGCTACACCTTC. It yields the protein CASRGPNQNGYTF. The full variable domain, its missing parts supplied by reference TRBV19 and TRBJ1-2, is DGGITQSPKYLFRKEGQNVTLSCEQNLNHDAMYWYRQDPGQGLRLIYYSQIVNDFQKGDIAEGYSVSREKKESFPLTVTSAQKNPTAFYLCASRGPNQNGYTFGSGTRLTVV.

The chain has TRBV6-8 and TRBJ2-1; 8 bases map to TRBD2. The CDR3 covers 15 residues. With 7 bases clipped from V and 7 bases from J, the junction kept 12 bases outside the gene matches. CDR1 and CDR2 (germline): MNHGY, SAAAGT. In nucleotides, the CDR3 is TGTGCCAGCAATTATTTTACTAGCGGTGGTAATGAGCAGTTCTTC. Protein product: CASNYFTSGGNEQFF.

CDR3 amino acids: CASSRIGDSDQETQYF. As DNA, the CDR3 is TGCGCCAGCAGCCGGATCGGGGACAGCGACCAAGAGACCCAGTACTTC. The J gene is TRBJ2-5, the V gene TRBV4-1, with TRBD1 identical over 7 bases. CDR3 size: 16 residues. Per the germline V gene, CDR1 is MGHRA and CDR2 is YSYEKL. The V and J ends lost 4 bases and 0 bases, in that order; junction bases with no gene match: 8.

The chain combines TRBV27 with TRBJ1-3; the D is unclear. CDR1 and CDR2 (germline): MNHEY, SMNVEV (reference sequence). The CDR3 contains 14 residues. Trimming pared 8 bases from V and 0 bases from J, leaving 11 bases between. CDR3 nucleotide sequence: TGTGCCAGCGGGGAGAGGGCCTCTGGAAACACCATATATTTT. Translated: CASGERASGNTIYF.

This CDR3 is CASSRGGSNEQFF. As DNA, the CDR3 is TGTGCCAGCAGCCGAGGGGGCTCCAATGAGCAGTTCTTC. This chain links TRBV7-6 with TRBJ2-1; 7 positions agree with TRBD1. Germline V gives CDR1 SGHVS, CDR2 FNYEAQ. The CDR3 runs 13 residues. V trimming: 5 bases; J trimming: 6 bases; junction bases outside the gene matches: 4.

The genes are TRBV11-2 and TRBJ2-6; 7 positions agree with TRBD2. The length of the CDR3 is 19 residues. Germline V CDR1 and CDR2: SGHAT, FQNNGV. V was pared by 2 bases and J by 2 bases, with 12 bases of the junction left unmatched. DNA of the CDR3: TGTGCCAGCAGCTTAATTGGCCGAGGGAGGGTGACTGGGGCCAACGTCCTGACTTTC. Encoded protein: CASSLIGRGRVTGANVLTF.

The chain joins TRBV7-8 to TRBJ1-5; 7 nucleotides line up with TRBD1. Germline CDR1 reads SGHVS; CDR2 reads FQNEAQ. The CDR3 sequence is 17 residues long. J lost 0 bases, V lost 2 bases, and 7 bases had no gene match. The CDR3 spells CASSLFRDSNSNQPQHF. Written as DNA, the CDR3 is TGTGCCAGCAGCTTATTTAGGGACAGTAATAGCAATCAGCCCCAGCATTTT.

The chain combines TRBV4-3 with TRBJ2-1, with D perhaps TRBD2 (6 bases). This CDR3 region has 14 residues. Germline lookup yields CDR1 LGHNA and CDR2 YSLEER. V was pared by 0 bases and J by 6 bases, with 9 bases between. The CDR3 here is CASSQERGSNEQFF. The DNA of the CDR3 is TGCGCCAGCAGCCAAGAACGGGGGTCCAATGAGCAGTTCTTC.

This chain uses TRBV2 with TRBJ2-3, with TRBD2 matching over 9 bases. Trimming at V came to 4 bases and at J to 9 bases, leaving 8 bases not matched to a gene. Looked up from germline, CDR1 is SNHLY and CDR2 is FYNNEI. There are 14 residues in the CDR3. In DNA, the CDR3 is TGTGCCAGCAGTGCAACAGTAGCGGGGGTAACGCAGTATTTT. As protein: CASSATVAGVTQYF.

The J gene is TRBJ2-5, the V gene TRBV6-5; TRBD2 aligns across 13 bases. V shed 6 bases, J shed 4 bases, and the junction held 5 bases outside the gene matches. The germline gives CDR1 MNHEY, CDR2 SVGAGI. The CDR3 extends over 15 amino acids. The CDR3 DNA reads TGTGCCAGCAGGATGACTAGCGGGGGGTTAGAGACCCAGTACTTC. It is translated as CASRMTSGGLETQYF.

The chain employs TRBV6-2 or TRBV6-3 and TRBJ1-5; 9 nucleotides line up with TRBD1. Germline V CDR1 and CDR2: MNHEY, SVGEGT. The CDR3 contains 13 residues. Trimming at V came to 6 bases and at J to 11 bases, leaving 8 bases not matched to a gene. CDR3 loop: CASSDRGISAQHF. The CDR3 DNA reads as TGTGCCAGCAGCGACAGGGGGATATCAGCCCAGCATTTT.

This clone was found once. V gene TRBV13 combines with J gene TRBJ2-7, with 8 bases identical to TRBD1. The CDR3 spans 16 residues. CDR1 and CDR2 from the germline V gene are PRHDT and FYEKMQ (reference sequence). The trim removed 2 bases at V and 4 bases at J, leaving 10 bases unmatched. The CDR3 spells CASSLSRDTGGYEQYF. DNA for the CDR3: TGTGCCAGCAGCTTATCTCGGGATACAGGGGGATACGAGCAGTACTTC.